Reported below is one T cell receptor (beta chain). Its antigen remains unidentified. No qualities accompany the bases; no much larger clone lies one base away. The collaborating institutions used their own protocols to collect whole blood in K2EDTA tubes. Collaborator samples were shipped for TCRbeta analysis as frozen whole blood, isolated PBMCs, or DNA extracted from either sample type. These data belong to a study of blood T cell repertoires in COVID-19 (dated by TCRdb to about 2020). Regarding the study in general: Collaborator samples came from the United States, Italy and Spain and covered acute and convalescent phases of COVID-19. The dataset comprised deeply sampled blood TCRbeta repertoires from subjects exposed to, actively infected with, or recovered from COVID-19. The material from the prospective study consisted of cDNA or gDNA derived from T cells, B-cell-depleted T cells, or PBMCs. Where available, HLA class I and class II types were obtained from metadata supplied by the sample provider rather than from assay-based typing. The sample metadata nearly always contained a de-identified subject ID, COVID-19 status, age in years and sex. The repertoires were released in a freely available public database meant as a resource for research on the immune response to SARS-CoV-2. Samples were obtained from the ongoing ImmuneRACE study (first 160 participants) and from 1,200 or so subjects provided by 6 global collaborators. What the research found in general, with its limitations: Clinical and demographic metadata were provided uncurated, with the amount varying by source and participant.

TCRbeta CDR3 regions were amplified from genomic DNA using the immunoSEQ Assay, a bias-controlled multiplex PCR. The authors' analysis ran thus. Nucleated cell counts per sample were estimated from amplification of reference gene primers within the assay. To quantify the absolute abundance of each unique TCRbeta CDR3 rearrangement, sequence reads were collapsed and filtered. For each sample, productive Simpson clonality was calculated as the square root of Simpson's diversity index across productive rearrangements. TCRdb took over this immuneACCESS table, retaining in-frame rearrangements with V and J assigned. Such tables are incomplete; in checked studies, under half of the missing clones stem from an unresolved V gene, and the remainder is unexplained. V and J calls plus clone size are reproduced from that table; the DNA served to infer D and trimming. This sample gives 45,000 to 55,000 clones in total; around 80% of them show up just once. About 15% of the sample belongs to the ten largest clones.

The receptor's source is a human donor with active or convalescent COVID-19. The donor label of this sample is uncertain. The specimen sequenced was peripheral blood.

DNA sequence: TGCGCCAGCGGGGGGGGACAGGGCACCTCTGGGGCCAACGTCCTGACTTTC. Protein translation: CASGGGQGTSGANVLTF. The chain links TRBV10-1 with TRBJ2-6, with TRBD1 identical over 9 junction bases. CDR1 is given as WNHNN and CDR2 as SYGVQD, both from the germline V gene (reference sequence). Spanning cysteine to phenylalanine, the CDR3 consists of 17 amino acids. Just CDR3 DNA is preserved here, 51 bases in frame from base 1. Trimming accounts for 8 bases at V and 0 bases at J, while the number of junction bases matched to no gene is 8.